These 24 T cell receptor beta chains were sequenced from one sample in a study of T cells in Graves' hyperthyroidism and ophthalmopathy. RNA transcripts provided the source from which TCR beta CDR3 regions were amplified. An initial round of RT-PCR targeting the TCR CDR3 relied on the HTBI primer set. TCRdb processed the multiplex PCR reads anew with MiXCR; each CDR3 protein has one entry. The sample has under 450,000 distinct CDR3 sequences; roughly 15% are singletons. The sequencing sample was made of blood. The receptors here all came from a woman aged 25 to 39 with Graves' hyperthyroidism that later progressed to Graves' ophthalmopathy.

This clonotype was recorded at least ten times. The CDR3 DNA reads as TGTGCCAGCAGCCAAGAGGGGCGACAAGAGACCCAGTACTTC. Protein product: CASSQEGRQETQYF. The chain combines TRBV3-1 with TRBJ2-5; possible D gene TRBD1, 5 bases. CDR3 length equals 14 residues. Germline CDR1 reads LGHDT; CDR2 reads YNNKEL (reference sequence). Trimming took 0 bases from V and 2 from J, leaving 7 bases between them.

The sample holds many counts of this clonotype. V gene TRBV24-1 combines with J gene TRBJ2-1; the match to TRBD2 covers 9 bases. The CDR3 is made up of 18 amino acids. The ends lost 2 bases at V and 0 bases at J; junction bases unmatched: 7. Germline values: CDR1 KGHDR, CDR2 SFDVKD. CDR3: CATSDYGAGGNSYNEQFF. CDR3 bases: TGTGCCACCAGTGATTACGGGGCGGGGGGGAACTCCTACAATGAGCAGTTCTTC.

This clonotype has ten or more counts. This chain joins TRBV2 and TRBJ2-7; TRBD2 matches at 10 bases. J lost 5 bases, V lost 6 bases, and 4 bases had no gene match. Germline V gene sequence: CDR1 SNHLY, CDR2 FYNNEI. The CDR3 length is 13 residues. This CDR3 is CASSRGLANEQYF. Here the CDR3 DNA reads TGTGCCAGCAGCCGGGGACTAGCGAACGAGCAGTACTTC.

This clonotype has just a few counts. This chain uses TRBV5-1 with TRBJ1-1; D is possibly TRBD1 (6 bases). Trimming took off 0 bases at V and 5 bases at J, with 11 bases between the two ends. Germline CDR1 SGHRS, CDR2 YFSETQ. CDR3 length: 14 residues. DNA of the CDR3: TGCGCCAGCAGCTTGGAACAGGGAGGGACTGAAGCTTTCTTT. Translation: CASSLEQGGTEAFF.

In nucleotides, the CDR3 is TGTGCCACCAGCTTACGGCAGGGCCAAAGCAGCATCTTTTTGCCCGGGGAGCTGTTTTTT. Translation gives CATSLRQGQSSIFLPGELFF. The V gene is TRBV15, the J gene TRBJ2-2, with D perhaps TRBD1 (5 bases). The CDR3 totals 20 residues. Trimming removed 5 bases from V and 6 bases from J, with 31 bases in between. The germline V gene encodes CDR1 LNHNV and CDR2 YYDKDF (reference sequence).

This clonotype was detected many times. This chain uses TRBV28 with TRBJ2-7; 7 bases fit TRBD1. J gave up 0 bases and V 8 bases, and 13 bases lay outside the gene matches. From germline, CDR1 is MDHEN and CDR2 SYDVKM. This CDR3 comprises 16 residues. CDR3 sequence: CASGETGDTSSYEQYF. CDR3 nucleotide sequence: TGTGCCAGCGGAGAAACAGGGGACACGAGCTCCTACGAGCAGTACTTC. Looking up the rest from reference TRBV28 and TRBJ2-7 gives the full variable domain: DVKVTQSSRYLVKRTGEKVFLECVQDMDHENMFWYRQDPGLGLRLIYFSYDVKMKEKGDIPEGYSVSREKKERFSLILESASTNQTSMYLCASGETGDTSSYEQYFGPGTRLTVT.

Only a few counts were recorded for this clonotype. The J gene is TRBJ2-7, the V gene TRBV27; TRBD2 might be the D (5 bases). V was trimmed by 3 bases and J by 3 bases, leaving 9 bases between them. The CDR3 runs to 13 residues. The V gene's germline CDR1 is MNHEY and CDR2 SMNVEV (reference sequence). The CDR3 DNA follows: TGTGCCAGCAGTTTCGGGGTTCTCTACGAGCAGTACTTC. Translated: CASSFGVLYEQYF.

This clonotype was observed at least ten times. The chain carries TRBV5-1 and TRBJ2-7, with 10 positions matching TRBD2. The V segment lost 3 bases and the J segment 0 bases; nucleotides outside the gene matches: 12. The CDR3 totals 18 residues. Germline V gene sequence: CDR1 SGHRS, CDR2 YFSETQ. DNA for the CDR3: TGCGCCAGCAGCTCGGCCGGACTAGCGGACCCAAGCTCCTACGAGCAGTACTTC. Encoded protein: CASSSAGLADPSSYEQYF.

This clonotype was detected ten times or more. V and J are TRBV30 and TRBJ2-3; a possible D gene is TRBD2 (5 bases). This CDR3 comprises 15 residues. Trimming cost V 2 bases and J 0 bases, with 12 bases left between them. CDR1 and CDR2 (germline): GTSNPN, SVGIG (reference sequence). In DNA form, the CDR3 reads TGTGCCTGGAGTAGGGAGTATACTAGCACAGATACGCAGTATTTT. Residues: CAWSREYTSTDTQYF.

This clonotype has ten or more counts. The CDR3 region is CASSPSSGVGEQFF. DNA of the CDR3: TGTGCCAGCAGCCCATCTTCGGGGGTCGGTGAGCAGTTCTTC. The chain links TRBV3-1 to TRBJ2-1; D is perhaps TRBD2 (6 bases). Trimming left V 4 bases short and J 9 bases short, with 16 bases between. This CDR3 spans 14 amino acids. The germline gives CDR1 LGHDT, CDR2 YNNKEL (reference sequence).

This clonotype was counted at least ten times. The rearrangement joins TRBV20-1 to TRBJ1-1; 7 bases are shared with TRBD1. CDR1 is DFQATT and CDR2 is SNEGSKA in the germline V gene (reference sequence). The V gene end was trimmed by 1 base and the J gene end by 4 bases; junction bases not matched to a gene: 9. The length of the CDR3 is 15 residues. The CDR3 region is CSARVLGRGFTEAFF. The CDR3 nucleotides are TGCAGTGCTAGAGTCTTGGGCAGGGGGTTCACTGAAGCTTTCTTT.

The sample holds many counts of this clonotype. The rearrangement uses TRBV3-1 and TRBJ2-7, with 13 bases fitting TRBD2. The CDR3 spans 16 residues. The V gene's germline CDR1 is LGHDT and CDR2 YNNKEL (reference sequence). V shed 1 base, J shed 6 bases, and the junction held 6 bases outside the gene matches. The CDR3 nucleotides read TGTGCCAGCAGCCAAGGACCGACTAGCGGGAGGAGCGAGCAGTACTTC. Amino acids: CASSQGPTSGRSEQYF.

This clonotype is a singleton in its sample. The chain recombines TRBV20-1 with TRBJ1-2; D ambiguous. Trimming took off 5 bases at V and 7 bases at J, with 14 bases between the two ends. Germline V gives CDR1 DFQATT, CDR2 SNEGSKA (reference sequence). There are 12 residues in the CDR3. CDR3 protein: CSAPGNSGGYTF. The CDR3, as DNA: TGCAGTGCTCCGGGGAATTCCGGTGGCTACACCTTC.

The V call is TRBV5-6, the J call TRBJ1-4, with D unresolved. This CDR3 has 15 residues. Germline V gene data show CDR1 as SGHDT and CDR2 as YYEEEE. V dropped 2 bases and J dropped 6 bases, with 14 bases sitting between them. The CDR3 nucleotides are TGTGCCAGCAGCTTCTATGGGCAGAACGATGAAAAACTGTTTTTT. As protein: CASSFYGQNDEKLFF.

This clonotype was detected many times. The chain couples TRBV28 to TRBJ2-3, with D maybe TRBD2 (5 bases). The CDR3 totals 16 residues. Germline CDR1 and CDR2: MDHEN and SYDVKM. V was clipped by 0 bases and J by 0 bases, with 10 bases between them. CDR3 in amino acids: CASSLWRVPSTDTQYF. In nucleotides, the CDR3 is TGTGCCAGCAGTTTATGGAGGGTTCCTAGCACAGATACGCAGTATTTT.

This clonotype was recorded at least ten times. The chain couples TRBV9 to TRBJ2-7, with D perhaps assigned TRBD1 or TRBD2 (5 bases each). CDR1 and CDR2 (germline): SGDLS, YYNGEE. This CDR3 spans 13 amino acids. Between the trimmed V and J ends, which lost 9 bases and 0 bases, there was a span of 13 bases. Here the CDR3 DNA reads TGTGCCATAGAGGGGCTTCGCTCCTACGAGCAGTACTTC. Translated, it gives CAIEGLRSYEQYF.

This clonotype was counted a few times. The chain is built from TRBV19 and TRBJ2-1, with TRBD2 identical over 13 bases. This CDR3 has 16 residues. V dropped 5 bases and J dropped 6; count of bases not matched to a gene: 7. Germline CDR1 reads LNHDA; CDR2 reads SQIVND (reference sequence). This CDR3 reads CASSLRTSGGPNEQFF. CDR3 sequence (DNA): TGTGCCAGTAGTTTGAGGACTAGCGGGGGCCCCAATGAGCAGTTCTTC.

The chain is built from TRBV20-1 and TRBJ2-2; 9 bases map to TRBD2. Germline CDR1 and CDR2: DFQATT and SNEGSKA (reference sequence). This CDR3 has 16 residues. The ends lost 3 bases at V and 5 bases at J; junction bases unmatched: 10. The CDR3 sequence is CSARPSGNAPTGELFF. For the CDR3, the DNA is TGCAGTGCTAGGCCTAGCGGGAACGCTCCGACCGGGGAGCTGTTTTTT.

V and J are TRBV6-2 or TRBV6-3 and TRBJ2-7; TRBD1 matches 8 bases. The ends lost 5 bases at V and 0 bases at J; junction bases unmatched: 6. Germline loops: CDR1 MNHEY, CDR2 SVGEGT. CDR3 length equals 15 residues. The CDR3 DNA reads as TGTGCCAGCAGTGGGGGGACAGGAGTCTCCTACGAGCAGTACTTC. Protein: CASSGGTGVSYEQYF.

This clonotype has just a few counts. CDR3 sequence reads: CASLHGGETQYF. DNA of the CDR3: TGTGCCAGCCTCCACGGTGGGGAGACCCAGTACTTC. The V call is TRBV2, the J call TRBJ2-5; no clear D. V lost 8 bases and J 5 bases, leaving 12 bases between the germline ends. Germline values: CDR1 SNHLY, CDR2 FYNNEI. The CDR3 consists of 12 residues.

V gene TRBV10-3 combines with J gene TRBJ2-1; 13 bases match TRBD2. Germline values: CDR1 ENHRY, CDR2 SYGVKD. Trimming took 7 bases from V and 4 from J; bases not matched to a gene: 4. The CDR3 spans 15 residues. The CDR3 here is CAITRTSGGYNEQFF. The CDR3 DNA reads as TGTGCCATCACCCGGACTAGCGGGGGTTACAATGAGCAGTTCTTC.

This clonotype was seen only a few times. The chain has TRBV29-1 and TRBJ2-7, with no clear D. The CDR3 consists of 12 residues. In germline, CDR1 is SQVTM, CDR2 ANQGSEA. The V end lost 2 bases, the J end lost 6 bases, and 11 bases lay between the germline ends. The CDR3 spells CSVERTAGEQYF. The CDR3, as DNA: TGCAGCGTTGAAAGGACGGCTGGCGAGCAGTACTTC.

This clonotype was seen many times. This chain uses TRBV3-1 with TRBJ2-1; no clear D gene. Germline CDR1 is LGHDT and CDR2 is YNNKEL (reference sequence). The CDR3 has 15 amino acids. V lost 4 bases and J 3 bases, leaving 13 bases between the germline ends. The CDR3 sequence: CASSPRALIYNEQFF. CDR3 DNA sequence: TGTGCCAGCAGCCCACGGGCCCTTATCTACAATGAGCAGTTCTTC.

This clonotype has only a few counts. V gene TRBV11-2 combines with J gene TRBJ2-5; TRBD1 might be the D (6 bases). V lost 5 bases and J 5 bases, leaving 15 bases between the germline ends. The CDR3 spans 14 residues. Germline CDR1 SGHAT, CDR2 FQNNGV. The CDR3 is CASSIGQNGETQYF. CDR3 nucleotides: TGTGCCAGCAGCATCGGACAGAATGGGGAGACCCAGTACTTC.